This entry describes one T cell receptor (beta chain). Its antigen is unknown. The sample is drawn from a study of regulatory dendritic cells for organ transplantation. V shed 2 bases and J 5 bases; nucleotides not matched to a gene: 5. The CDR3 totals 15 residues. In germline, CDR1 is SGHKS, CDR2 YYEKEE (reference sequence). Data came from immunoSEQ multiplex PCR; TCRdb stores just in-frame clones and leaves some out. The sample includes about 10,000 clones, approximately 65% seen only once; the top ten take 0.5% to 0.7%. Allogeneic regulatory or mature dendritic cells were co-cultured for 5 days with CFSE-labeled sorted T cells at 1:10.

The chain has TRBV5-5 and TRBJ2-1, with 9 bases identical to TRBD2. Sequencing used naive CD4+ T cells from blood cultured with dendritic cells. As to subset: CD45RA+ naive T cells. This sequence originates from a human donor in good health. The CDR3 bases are TGTGCCAGCAGCTTATTAGCGGGGGTCAACAATGAGCAGTTCTTC. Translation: CASSLLAGVNNEQFF.